This passage covers 14 T cell receptor beta chains from one sample sequenced in a study of cytomegalovirus exposure and HLA in healthy donors (dated by TCRdb to 2017 to 2019). Receptors were amplified or captured by the immunoSEQ multiplex PCR assay. The multiplex PCR relied on a mix of 60 forward primers for TCR Vbeta segments and 13 reverse primers for TCR Jbeta segments. Imported from immuneACCESS, the table was reduced by TCRdb to in-frame sequences with V and J called. These copies leave out some clones; in studies compared against another copy, an unresolved V gene accounts for under half, and the cause of the remainder is not known. The sample profile shows 100,000 to 120,000 clones; over 70% of them were found once. More than 3.5% of the sample is held by the ten biggest clonotypes. What was sequenced was PBMCs. These receptors all stem from a middle-aged woman in good health and CMV-seropositive.

The chain uses TRBV14 and TRBJ1-2; D remains unclear. Trimming took off 0 bases at V and 4 bases at J, with 6 bases between the two ends. Looked up from germline, CDR1 is SGHDN and CDR2 is FVKESK. This CDR3 is 13 amino acids long. The CDR3 is CASSQDRGYGYTF. The DNA of the CDR3 is TGTGCCAGCAGCCAAGACCGGGGCTATGGCTACACCTTC.

A note on this clone: One junction end disagrees with the germline gene, perhaps due to a read error. The chain joins TRBV7-9 to TRBJ1-2, with TRBD1 matching 8 bases. The CDR3 consists of 14 residues. Germline-derived CDR1 and CDR2 are SEHNR and FQNEAQ (reference sequence). In nucleotides, the CDR3 is TGTTCCAGCAGCTCGACAGGGGTAAATTATGGCTACACCTTC. Its protein product is CSSSSTGVNYGYTF.

This chain uses TRBV7-3 with TRBJ2-3; TRBD2 aligns across 8 bases. V gave up 5 bases and J gave up 6 bases; unmatched junction bases: 4. CDR3 length equals 13 residues. The germline V gene has CDR1 SGHTA and CDR2 FQGTGA. The CDR3, as DNA: TGTGCCAGCAGCCCGCGGGAGGAGGATACGCAGTATTTT. Amino acid sequence: CASSPREEDTQYF.

The V call is TRBV5-4, the J call TRBJ2-2; possibly TRBD1 for D (6 bases). The germline V gene has CDR1 SGHNT and CDR2 YYREEE (reference sequence). This CDR3 has 15 amino acids. V was clipped by 2 bases and J by 5 bases, with 13 bases between them. The CDR3 sequence: CASSLSDRSTGELFF. DNA for the CDR3: TGTGCCAGCAGCTTATCAGACAGGTCGACCGGGGAGCTGTTTTTT.

The J gene is TRBJ1-4, the V gene TRBV15; D is perhaps TRBD1 (5 bases). This CDR3 has 15 amino acids. Germline CDR1 reads LNHNV; CDR2 reads YYDKDF (reference sequence). V dropped 1 base and J dropped 8 bases, with 14 bases sitting between them. Written as DNA, the CDR3 is TGTGCCACCAGCAGAGCGGGGGTTTCAGGGGAAAAACTGTTTTTT. It specifies CATSRAGVSGEKLFF.

The chain's CDR3 is CASSFNRGEETQYF. CDR3 in DNA: TGTGCCAGCAGCTTTAACAGGGGGGAAGAGACCCAGTACTTC. The chain combines TRBV7-2 with TRBJ2-5; 8 bases line up with TRBD1. Germline lookup yields CDR1 SGHTA and CDR2 FQGNSA. CDR3 length equals 14 residues. The junction had 3 bases not matched to a gene; V was cut back by 3 bases and J by 3 bases.

The chain carries TRBV7-2 and TRBJ2-4; the match to TRBD2 covers 9 bases. The CDR3 consists of 13 residues. V shed 3 bases and J 12 bases; nucleotides not matched to a gene: 6. The germline V gene encodes CDR1 SGHTA and CDR2 FQGNSA. The CDR3 protein is CASSFSGGPRQYF. The CDR3, as DNA: TGTGCCAGCAGCTTTAGCGGGGGCCCCCGTCAGTACTTC.

The V call is TRBV7-2, the J call TRBJ2-1; TRBD2 might be the D (5 bases). This CDR3 region has 14 residues. The V gene lost 1 base and the J gene lost 7 bases, with 11 bases spanning the gap. Germline V gene lookup returns CDR1 SGHTA and CDR2 FQGNSA. CDR3: CASSLELASNEQFF. Written as DNA, the CDR3 is TGTGCCAGCAGCTTAGAGCTAGCATCTAATGAGCAGTTCTTC.

This chain uses TRBV18 with TRBJ2-3, with D possibly matching TRBD2 (7 bases). Between the trimmed V and J ends, which lost 5 bases and 1 base, there was a span of 13 bases. The CDR3 runs to 15 residues. The germline gives CDR1 KGHSH, CDR2 LQKENI. The CDR3 DNA reads TGTGCCAGCTCATCCCCGGGGGGCGGCACAGATACGCAGTATTTT. It specifies CASSSPGGGTDTQYF.

This rearrangement joins TRBV4-1 to TRBJ2-7; D may be TRBD1 (6 bases). The CDR3 has 16 amino acids. Germline-derived CDR1 and CDR2 are MGHRA and YSYEKL. V was shortened by 0 bases and J by 4 bases, with 16 bases between the two germline ends. The CDR3 region has the DNA TGCGCCAGCAGCCAAGATCCAGGGGCTAGTCTATACGAGCAGTACTTC. Translation gives CASSQDPGASLYEQYF.

CDR3 sequence reads: CASSRRPGQGYEQYF. The CDR3 region has the DNA TGCGCCAGCAGCCGACGCCCGGGACAGGGATACGAGCAGTACTTC. The V and J genes are TRBV5-1 and TRBJ2-7; 9 bases align to TRBD1. Germline loops: CDR1 SGHRS, CDR2 YFSETQ. After removal of 4 bases from V and 4 bases from J, the junction contained 9 bases not matched to a gene. The CDR3 has 15 amino acids.

This clone has more than one count but fewer than ten. The CDR3 reads CASSLYRAQNTEAFF. In DNA, the CDR3 is TGTGCCAGCAGCTTATACAGGGCCCAGAACACTGAAGCTTTCTTT. The chain joins TRBV5-6 to TRBJ1-1; tentatively, D is TRBD1 (6 bases). Germline lookup yields CDR1 SGHDT and CDR2 YYEEEE. The CDR3 totals 15 residues. V was pared by 2 bases and J by 1 base, with 12 bases between.

This clone was seen once. This chain joins TRBV13 and TRBJ2-7; the D gene is possibly TRBD2 (8 bases). The V gene's germline CDR1 is PRHDT and CDR2 FYEKMQ (reference sequence). The V end lost 5 bases, the J end lost 3 bases, and 17 bases lay between the germline ends. This CDR3 has 15 amino acids. This CDR3 is CASSAGGSGIYEQYF. In DNA, the CDR3 is TGTGCCAGCAGCGCAGGGGGTAGCGGGATCTACGAGCAGTACTTC.

This chain connects TRBV14 to TRBJ2-7, with TRBD2 identical over 7 bases. Germline CDR1 is SGHDN and CDR2 is FVKESK. Trimming at V came to 1 base and at J to 0 bases, leaving 18 bases not matched to a gene. The CDR3 runs to 20 residues. The CDR3 reads CASSQGLGGRAILSSYEQYF. As DNA, the CDR3 is TGTGCCAGCAGCCAAGGTCTGGGCGGGAGAGCCATCCTTAGCTCCTACGAGCAGTACTTC.